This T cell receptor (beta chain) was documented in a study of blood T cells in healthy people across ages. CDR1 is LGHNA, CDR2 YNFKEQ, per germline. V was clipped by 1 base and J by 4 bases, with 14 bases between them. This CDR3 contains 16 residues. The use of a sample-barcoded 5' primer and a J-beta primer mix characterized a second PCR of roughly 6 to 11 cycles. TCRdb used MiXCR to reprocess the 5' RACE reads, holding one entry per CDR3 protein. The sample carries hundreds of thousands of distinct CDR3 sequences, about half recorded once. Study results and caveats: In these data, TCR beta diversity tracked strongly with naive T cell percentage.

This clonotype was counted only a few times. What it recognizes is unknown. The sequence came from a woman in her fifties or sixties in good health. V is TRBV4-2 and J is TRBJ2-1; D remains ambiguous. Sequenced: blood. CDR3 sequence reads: CASSQATNWDYNEQFF. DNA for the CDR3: TGTGCCAGCAGCCAAGCGACAAACTGGGATTACAATGAGCAGTTCTTC.